The 17 T cell receptor beta chains below were found in one sample sequenced in a study of CXCR4 blockade with PD-1 therapy in pancreatic cancer. Only in-frame clones appear in the TCRdb table, and some are missing; sequencing was by immunoSEQ multiplex PCR. The repertoire holds around 1,700 clones, with about 42% as singletons. Sequences were obtained from tumor tissue. These TCRs come from a human donor with pancreatic ductal adenocarcinoma.

This clone turned up a few times. The gene calls are TRBV6-8 and TRBJ1-1; D unresolved. Germline loops: CDR1 MNHGY, CDR2 SAAAGT. Trimming removed 5 bases at V and 1 base at J, with 8 bases between. This CDR3 is built from 13 residues. The CDR3 loop is CASSLNRNTEAFF. CDR3 coding DNA: TGTGCCAGCAGTCTTAACAGGAACACTGAAGCTTTCTTT.

The chain couples TRBV18 to TRBJ1-6; D gene uncertain. The ends were cut back, 2 bases at V and 9 bases at J, with 8 bases in the middle. Germline loops: CDR1 KGHSH, CDR2 LQKENI. This CDR3 contains 13 residues. CDR3 protein: CASSPRRASPLHF. The CDR3 DNA is TGTGCCAGCTCACCAAGGAGAGCTTCACCCCTCCACTTT.

The chain joins TRBV6-8 to TRBJ2-2; D may be TRBD1 (5 bases). The ends were cut back, 0 bases at V and 3 bases at J, with 14 bases in the middle. This CDR3 has 17 residues. Germline V gene data show CDR1 as MNHGY and CDR2 as SAAAGT. The CDR3 DNA reads as TGTGCCAGCAGTTACTCGATAGGGCAGGGATACACCGGGGAGCTGTTTTTT. Translated, it gives CASSYSIGQGYTGELFF.

The chain employs TRBV19 and TRBJ1-5; D call uncertain. CDR1 is LNHDA, CDR2 SQIVND, per germline (reference sequence). Trimming shortened V by 4 bases and J by 6 bases, and 10 bases separated the two germline ends. The CDR3 runs 13 residues. The CDR3 reads CASSTSTGQPQHF. CDR3 bases: TGTGCCAGTAGTACCTCGACGGGTCAGCCCCAGCATTTT.

This clone was observed a handful of times. The chain carries TRBV7-6 and TRBJ1-5; 10 nucleotides agree with TRBD1. The CDR3 covers 16 residues. The germline gives CDR1 SGHVS, CDR2 FNYEAQ. V shed 3 bases, J shed 5 bases, and the junction held 7 bases outside the gene matches. CDR3 coding DNA: TGTGCCAGCAGCTTGGGGACAGGGGAGACTTATCAGCCCCAGCATTTT. Residues: CASSLGTGETYQPQHF.

V is TRBV5-1 and J is TRBJ2-7; D possibly uses TRBD1 or TRBD2 (5 bases each). Trimming removed 0 bases from V and 6 bases from J, with 16 bases in between. The length of the CDR3 is 15 residues. Germline-derived CDR1 and CDR2 are SGHRS and YFSETQ. Here the CDR3 DNA reads TGCGCCAGCAGCTTGGTAGCGACCGGGGCCTCCGAGCAGTACTTC. Its translation: CASSLVATGASEQYF.

The V call is TRBV12-5, the J call TRBJ1-4; 7 nucleotides match TRBD1. This CDR3 region has 14 residues. From germline, CDR1 is LGHNT and CDR2 FRNRAP. CDR3 region: CASTRGARVEKLFF. The CDR3 nucleotides read TGTGCCAGCACCAGGGGGGCCCGAGTTGAAAAACTGTTTTTT.

This chain uses TRBV6-8 with TRBJ2-2, with 7 bases that match TRBD2. There are 15 residues in the CDR3. Germline lookup yields CDR1 MNHGY and CDR2 SAAAGT. V dropped 0 bases and J dropped 7; count of bases not matched to a gene: 5. The CDR3 loop reads CASSYSRESHGELFF. CDR3 bases: TGTGCCAGCAGTTACTCGCGGGAGTCCCACGGGGAGCTGTTTTTT.

The chain carries TRBV18 and TRBJ1-1, with a tentative D call TRBD1 (6 bases). Germline V CDR1 and CDR2: KGHSH, LQKENI. Trimming stripped 4 bases from V and 5 bases from J, with 11 bases between. The CDR3 has 13 residues. The CDR3 region is CASSRTVRTEAFF. The DNA for the CDR3 is TGTGCCAGCTCACGGACAGTACGGACTGAAGCTTTCTTT.

The chain has TRBV29-1 and TRBJ2-7; weak D call: TRBD1 (6 bases). Germline lookup yields CDR1 SQVTM and CDR2 ANQGSEA. V gave up 4 bases and J gave up 1 base, with 14 bases separating them. The CDR3 has 14 residues. The CDR3 region is CSVVPGRGSYEQYF. In DNA form, the CDR3 reads TGCAGCGTTGTGCCCGGCAGGGGATCCTACGAGCAGTACTTC.

Remarks on this clone: A base in the sequence is ambiguous or unread; the matching residue is shown as X. The chain couples TRBV14 to TRBJ2-2; perhaps TRBD1 as D (5 bases). There are 16 residues in the CDR3. Trimming removed 7 bases at V and 2 bases at J, with 17 bases between. Looked up from germline, CDR1 is SGHDN and CDR2 is FVKESK. For the CDR3, the DNA is TGTGCCAGCARCCGACTCTTCGACAGTAACACCGGGGAGCTGTTTTTT. Translating gives CASXRLFDSNTGELFF.

The chain has TRBV28 and TRBJ2-7; 9 bases line up with TRBD1. The V gene's germline CDR1 is MDHEN and CDR2 SYDVKM. The trim removed 6 bases at V and 1 base at J, leaving 4 bases unmatched. The CDR3 covers 14 residues. The CDR3 reads CASSRGTGSYEQYF. In DNA, the CDR3 is TGTGCCAGCAGCCGCGGGACAGGGTCCTACGAGCAGTACTTC.

This clone was observed once. The chain combines TRBV28 with TRBJ1-1; 8 nucleotides align to TRBD1. Germline V gives CDR1 MDHEN, CDR2 SYDVKM. Trimming took 7 bases from V and 4 from J; bases not matched to a gene: 5. This CDR3 spans 13 amino acids. CDR3 residues: CASTDRGITEAFF. CDR3 nucleotide sequence: TGTGCCAGCACCGACAGGGGAATCACTGAAGCTTTCTTT.

By share of the sample, this clone is medium-sized. The chain carries TRBV9 and TRBJ1-1, with no clear D. The germline CDR1 and CDR2 sequences are SGDLS and YYNGEE. The ends were cut back, 0 bases at V and 1 base at J, with 4 bases in the middle. The CDR3 has 13 residues. The CDR3 nucleotides are TGTGCCAGCAGCGTAGCGGGGAACACTGAAGCTTTCTTT. This translates into CASSVAGNTEAFF.

Only a few counts were recorded for this clone. The V gene is TRBV9, the J gene TRBJ1-1; perhaps TRBD1 as D (5 bases). Germline V CDR1 and CDR2: SGDLS, YYNGEE. V gave up 4 bases and J gave up 5 bases, with 18 bases separating them. This CDR3 region has 15 residues. The CDR3 DNA follows: TGTGCCAGCAGCCCATCCAGGGACGGGAATACTGAAGCTTTCTTT. Amino acid sequence: CASSPSRDGNTEAFF.

This clone is classed as large (0.1 to 1%). The V and J genes are TRBV11-3 and TRBJ2-7; weak D call: TRBD2 (6 bases). Germline assignment: CDR1 SGHNT and CDR2 YENEEA. This CDR3 has 15 amino acids. V was trimmed by 5 bases and J by 0 bases, leaving 14 bases between them. The CDR3 region has the DNA TGTGCCAGCAGCCCCGGGACGGGACTCTCCTACGAGCAGTACTTC. Translated, it gives CASSPGTGLSYEQYF.

By share, this clone counts as large. The genes are TRBV6-8 and TRBJ1-5; D unclear. This CDR3 is built from 16 residues. Trimming removed 7 bases at V and 4 bases at J, with 20 bases between. Germline V lookup: CDR1 MNHGY, CDR2 SAAAGT. The CDR3 loop reads CASKGGATNFNQPQHF. CDR3 coding DNA: TGTGCCAGCAAGGGAGGCGCCACGAACTTTAATCAGCCCCAGCATTTT.